This entry features one T cell receptor (beta chain) sequence. The sample is drawn from a study of blood T cell repertoires in COVID-19. At the level of the study: Acute and convalescent COVID-19 samples came from the United States, Italy and Spain. Nucleic acid was either cDNA or gDNA, and it came from T cells, B-cell-depleted T cells, or PBMCs.

Original analysis: Estimates of nucleated cell counts were drawn from the amplification of reference gene primers. TCRdb's table, derived via immunoSEQ multiplex PCR, lists solely in-frame clones and lacks some. The DNA was the basis for D and trimming; V, J and clone size are from that table. The top ten hold roughly 3.9% of the sample, which has roughly 250,000 clones, roughly nine tenths seen once. The CDR3 consists of 14 residues. V dropped 5 bases and J dropped 2 bases, with 13 bases sitting between them. Looked up from germline, CDR1 is LNHNV and CDR2 is YYDKDF (reference sequence). This clonotype was obtained from a man aged 60 to 69 who had recovered from COVID-19. This chain connects TRBV15 to TRBJ2-7; maybe TRBD1 (6 bases). Input material: peripheral blood. In DNA form, the CDR3 reads TGTGCCACCAGCGCCAGTCAGGGGCCCTACGAGCAGTACTTC. Amino acids: CATSASQGPYEQYF.